This record covers a single T cell receptor (beta chain). What it recognizes is unknown. The record originates from a study of cytomegalovirus exposure and HLA in healthy donors. Findings and limits, study-wide: Later analysis associated a missense DCLRE1C variant with TCR beta V- and J-gene trimming. A later analysis found most CMV-associated TCR beta chains apparently HLA-restricted. In a later analysis, common viral pathogens appeared linked to several of the most significant clusters.

It was with 60 Vbeta and 13 Jbeta primers that the PCR ran. Assay: immunoSEQ multiplex PCR; the TCRdb copy retains only in-frame clones and omits some. This table has 90,000 or so clones, approximately 85% appearing once. The V gene's germline CDR1 is SGHAT and CDR2 FQNNGV. The CDR3 runs 17 residues. V lost 2 bases to trimming and J lost 11 bases; unmatched junction nucleotides: 16. The specimen sequenced was PBMCs. This receptor was identified in a man aged 30 to 39 in good health and CMV-seropositive. The genes are TRBV11-2 and TRBJ2-1; 9 bases align to TRBD2. CDR3 sequence reads: CASSLLGLGLATSKQFF. As DNA, the CDR3 is TGTGCCAGCAGCTTATTGGGGTTGGGACTAGCCACTTCAAAGCAGTTCTTC. Filled out from reference TRBV11-2 and TRBJ2-1, the complete variable domain reads EAGVAQSPRYKIIEKRQSVAFWCNPISGHATLYWYQQILGQGPKLLIQFQNNGVVDDSQLPKDRFSAERLKGVDSTLKIQPAKLEDSAVYLCASSLLGLGLATSKQFFGPGTRLTVL.